A selection of T cell receptor beta chains follows, all from one sample in a study of shared clonotypes between healthy human individuals. The repertoire was sequenced with immunoSEQ multiplex PCR; TCRdb's copy has only in-frame clones and lacks some. The sample has about 2 million clones, about 95% seen once. The sequencing sample was made of naive CD8+ T cells sorted from blood. The source of these receptors is a man aged 18 to 30 in good health. The CDR3 runs from the conserved cysteine through the conserved F or W. The D gene is left open where the match is weak.

V gene,D gene,J gene,CDR3 protein,CDR3 DNA
TRBV5-4,.,TRBJ2-3,CASSSELDTQYF,TGTGCCAGCAGCTCCGAATTGGATACGCAGTATTTT
TRBV3-2,.,TRBJ2-1,CASNEQFF,TGTGCCAGCAATGAGCAGTTCTTC
TRBV27,.,TRBJ1-3,CASSLTGSSGNTIYF,TGTGCCAGCAGTTTAACAGGGAGCTCTGGAAACACCATATATTTT
TRBV19,.,TRBJ1-2,CASSPDSSTNYGYTF,TGTGCCAGTTCCCCTGACAGCTCTACTAACTATGGCTACACCTTC
TRBV27,.,TRBJ2-7,CASSLQGGAPYEQYF,TGTGCCAGCAGTCTTCAGGGGGGGGCGCCTTACGAGCAGTACTTC
TRBV12-5,TRBD2,TRBJ2-7,CASGLGAQGLAGGEQYF,TGTGCTAGTGGTTTGGGTGCCCAGGGACTAGCGGGAGGCGAGCAGTACTTC
TRBV27,TRBD2,TRBJ2-3,CASSSLLAGGGTDTQYF,TGTGCCAGCAGTTCCCTACTAGCGGGAGGGGGCACAGATACGCAGTATTTT
TRBV6-5,TRBD1,TRBJ1-2,CASSPPGGPYGYTF,TGTGCCAGCAGTCCCCCAGGGGGTCCCTATGGCTACACCTTC
TRBV4-1,.,TRBJ1-1,CASSHDGGATEAFF,TGCGCCAGCAGCCATGATGGGGGGGCGACTGAAGCTTTCTTT
TRBV13,.,TRBJ2-1,CASSFYASDNNEQFF,TGTGCCAGCAGCTTTTATGCTAGCGACAACAATGAGCAGTTCTTC
TRBV6-5,.,TRBJ2-2,CASSVLGPAGELFF,TGTGCCAGCTCCGTTTTGGGGCCCGCCGGGGAGCTGTTTTTT